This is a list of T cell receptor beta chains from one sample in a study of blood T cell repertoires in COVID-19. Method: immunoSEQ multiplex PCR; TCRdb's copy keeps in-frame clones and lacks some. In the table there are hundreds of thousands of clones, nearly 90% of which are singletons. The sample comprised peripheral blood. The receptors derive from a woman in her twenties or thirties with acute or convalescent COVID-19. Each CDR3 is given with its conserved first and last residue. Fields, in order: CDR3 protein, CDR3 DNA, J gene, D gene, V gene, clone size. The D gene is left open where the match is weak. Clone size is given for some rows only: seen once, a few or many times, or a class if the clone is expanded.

CDR3 protein: CASSPGRRTYNEQFF; CDR3 DNA: TGTGCCAGCAGCCCCGGGAGAAGGACCTACAATGAGCAGTTCTTC; J gene: TRBJ2-1; D gene: NA; V gene: TRBV11-2; clone size: NA
CDR3 protein: CASSEESGTGELFF; CDR3 DNA: TGTGCCAGCAGTGAGGAAAGCGGAACCGGGGAGCTGTTTTTT; J gene: TRBJ2-2; D gene: NA; V gene: TRBV6-4; clone size: NA
CDR3 protein: CASGHSGTATNEKLFF; CDR3 DNA: TGTGCCAGTGGTCATTCCGGGACAGCAACTAATGAAAAACTGTTTTTT; J gene: TRBJ1-4; D gene: TRBD1; V gene: TRBV19; clone size: NA
CDR3 protein: CASSYSGTVHGGYTF; CDR3 DNA: TGTGCCAGCAGTTACTCGGGCACGGTTCACGGTGGCTACACCTTC; J gene: TRBJ1-2; D gene: NA; V gene: TRBV6-5; clone size: NA
CDR3 protein: CASSIPGLVCEQFF; CDR3 DNA: TGTGCCAGCAGCATACCGGGACTAGTGTGTGAGCAGTTCTTC; J gene: TRBJ2-1; D gene: TRBD2; V gene: TRBV3-1/TRBV3-2; clone size: NA
CDR3 protein: CASSTPTKNSPLHF; CDR3 DNA: TGTGCCAGTAGTACTCCGACAAAAAATTCACCCCTCCACTTT; J gene: TRBJ1-6; D gene: NA; V gene: TRBV19; clone size: few
CDR3 protein: CASSRHSSEQFF; CDR3 DNA: TGCGCCAGCAGCCGCCATAGCAGTGAGCAGTTCTTC; J gene: TRBJ2-1; D gene: NA; V gene: TRBV4-3; clone size: NA
CDR3 protein: CASRARLAGPYEQYF; CDR3 DNA: TGTGCCAGCAGGGCTAGACTAGCGGGACCGTACGAGCAGTACTTC; J gene: TRBJ2-7; D gene: TRBD2; V gene: TRBV6-5; clone size: NA
CDR3 protein: CASSLDLGSGGNTIYF; CDR3 DNA: TGTGCCAGCAGCTTAGACCTCGGGAGTGGGGGAAACACCATATATTTT; J gene: TRBJ1-3; D gene: NA; V gene: TRBV7-2; clone size: NA
CDR3 protein: CATSDSTLLDRGPYEQYF; CDR3 DNA: TGTGCCACCAGTGATTCCACCCTACTAGACAGGGGCCCCTACGAGCAGTACTTC; J gene: TRBJ2-7; D gene: TRBD1; V gene: TRBV24-1; clone size: NA
CDR3 protein: CASSLRQGSRTEAFF; CDR3 DNA: TGTGCCAGCAGCTTACGACAGGGTTCGAGGACTGAAGCTTTCTTT; J gene: TRBJ1-1; D gene: TRBD1; V gene: TRBV11-1; clone size: NA
CDR3 protein: CASSLSGSSYNEQFF; CDR3 DNA: TGTGCCAGCAGCTTAAGCGGGAGCTCCTACAATGAGCAGTTCTTC; J gene: TRBJ2-1; D gene: TRBD2; V gene: TRBV7-2; clone size: NA
CDR3 protein: CAWSYTGINEQYF; CDR3 DNA: TGTGCCTGGAGCTATACAGGGATCAACGAGCAGTACTTC; J gene: TRBJ2-7; D gene: NA; V gene: TRBV30; clone size: NA
CDR3 protein: CASSLTGGNEKLFF; CDR3 DNA: TGCGCCAGCAGCTTGACAGGGGGAAATGAAAAACTGTTTTTT; J gene: TRBJ1-4; D gene: TRBD1; V gene: TRBV5-1; clone size: NA
CDR3 protein: CASSLGRTTWAFF; CDR3 DNA: TGTGCCAGCAGTTTAGGGAGAACGACTTGGGCTTTCTTT; J gene: TRBJ1-1; D gene: NA; V gene: TRBV27; clone size: NA